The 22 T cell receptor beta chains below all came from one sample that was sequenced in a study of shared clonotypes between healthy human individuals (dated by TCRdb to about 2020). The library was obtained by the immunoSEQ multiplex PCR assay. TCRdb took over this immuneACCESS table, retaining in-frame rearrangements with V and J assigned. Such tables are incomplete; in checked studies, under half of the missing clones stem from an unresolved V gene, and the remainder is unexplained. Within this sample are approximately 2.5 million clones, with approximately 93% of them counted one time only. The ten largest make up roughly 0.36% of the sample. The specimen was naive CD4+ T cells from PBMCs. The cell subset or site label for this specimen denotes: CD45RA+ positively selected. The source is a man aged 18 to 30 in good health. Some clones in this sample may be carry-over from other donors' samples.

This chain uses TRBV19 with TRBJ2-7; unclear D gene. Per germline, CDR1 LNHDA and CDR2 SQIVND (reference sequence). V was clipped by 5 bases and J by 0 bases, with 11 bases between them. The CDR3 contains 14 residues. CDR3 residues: CASSLLASSYEQYF. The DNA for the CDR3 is TGTGCCAGTAGTCTCCTCGCGTCCTCCTACGAGCAGTACTTC.

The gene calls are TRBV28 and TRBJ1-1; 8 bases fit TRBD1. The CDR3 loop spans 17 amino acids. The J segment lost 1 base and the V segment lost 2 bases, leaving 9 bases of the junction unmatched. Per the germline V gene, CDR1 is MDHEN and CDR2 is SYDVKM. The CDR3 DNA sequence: TGTGCCAGCAGTTTAATCTCAGGGGGCGAGGGGAACACTGAAGCTTTCTTT. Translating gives CASSLISGGEGNTEAFF.

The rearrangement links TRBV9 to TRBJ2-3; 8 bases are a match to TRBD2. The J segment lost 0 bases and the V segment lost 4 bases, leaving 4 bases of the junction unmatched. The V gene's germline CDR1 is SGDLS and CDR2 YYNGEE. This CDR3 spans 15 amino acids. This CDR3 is CASSQSSGSTDTQYF. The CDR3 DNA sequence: TGTGCCAGCAGCCAATCTAGCGGGAGCACAGATACGCAGTATTTT.

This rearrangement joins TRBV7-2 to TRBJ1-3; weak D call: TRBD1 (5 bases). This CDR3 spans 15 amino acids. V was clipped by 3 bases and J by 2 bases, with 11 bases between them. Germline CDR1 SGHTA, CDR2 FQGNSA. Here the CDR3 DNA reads TGTGCCAGCAGCTTCCGGGGGTCCACTGGAAACACCATATATTTT. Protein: CASSFRGSTGNTIYF.

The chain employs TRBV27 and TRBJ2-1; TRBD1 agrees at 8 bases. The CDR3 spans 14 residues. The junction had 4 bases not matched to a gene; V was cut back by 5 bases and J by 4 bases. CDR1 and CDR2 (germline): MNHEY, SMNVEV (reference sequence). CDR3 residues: CASSQGAAYNEQFF. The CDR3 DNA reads TGTGCCAGCAGTCAGGGGGCGGCATACAATGAGCAGTTCTTC.

The CDR3 nucleotides read TGTGCCAGCAGTTTGGGTCAGCGGGAGACCCAGTACTTC. It encodes CASSLGQRETQYF. The chain joins TRBV27 to TRBJ2-5; TRBD2 is a possible D gene (5 bases). Per germline, CDR1 MNHEY and CDR2 SMNVEV (reference sequence). Trimming took 3 bases from V and 5 from J, leaving 10 bases between them. The CDR3 is 13 amino acids.

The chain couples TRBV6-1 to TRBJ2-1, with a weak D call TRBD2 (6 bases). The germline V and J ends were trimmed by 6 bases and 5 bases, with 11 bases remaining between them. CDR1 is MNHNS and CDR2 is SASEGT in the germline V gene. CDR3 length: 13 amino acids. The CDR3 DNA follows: TGTGCCAGCAGGCGGGACCGCAACAATGAGCAGTTCTTC. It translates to CASRRDRNNEQFF.

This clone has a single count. The CDR3 DNA reads as TGCAGCGTCCCCGAGGGGACAGGGGTTGGCTACACCTTC. It is translated as CSVPEGTGVGYTF. The chain has TRBV29-1 and TRBJ1-2, with 10 bases matching TRBD1. The V segment lost 6 bases and the J segment 7 bases; nucleotides outside the gene matches: 8. The CDR3 runs 13 residues. The germline V gene encodes CDR1 SQVTM and CDR2 ANQGSEA. The complete variable domain, with remaining parts taken from reference TRBV29-1 and TRBJ1-2, reads SAVISQKPSRDICQRGTSLTIQCQVDSQVTMMFWYRQQPGQSLTLIATANQGSEATYESGFVIDKFPISRPNLTFSTLTVSNMSPEDSSIYLCSVPEGTGVGYTFGSGTRLTVV.

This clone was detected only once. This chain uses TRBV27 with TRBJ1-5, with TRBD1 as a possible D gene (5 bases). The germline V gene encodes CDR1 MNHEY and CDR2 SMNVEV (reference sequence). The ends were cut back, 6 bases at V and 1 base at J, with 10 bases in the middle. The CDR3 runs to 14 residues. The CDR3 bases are TGTGCCAGCAGAAGGGGAGGAAGCAATCAGCCCCAGCATTTT. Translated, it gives CASRRGGSNQPQHF.

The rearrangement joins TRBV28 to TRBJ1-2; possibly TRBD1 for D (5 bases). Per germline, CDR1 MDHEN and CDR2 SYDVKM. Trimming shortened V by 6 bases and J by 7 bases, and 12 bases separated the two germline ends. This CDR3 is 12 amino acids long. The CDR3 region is CASRTPQGGYTF. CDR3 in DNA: TGTGCCAGCAGAACCCCTCAGGGTGGCTACACCTTC.

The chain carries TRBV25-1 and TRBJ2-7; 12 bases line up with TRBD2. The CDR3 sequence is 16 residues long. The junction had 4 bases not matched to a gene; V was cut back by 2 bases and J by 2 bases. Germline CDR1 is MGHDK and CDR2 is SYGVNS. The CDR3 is CASSEGSSGRAYEQYF. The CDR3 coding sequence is TGTGCCAGCAGTGAAGGCTCTAGCGGGAGGGCCTACGAGCAGTACTTC.

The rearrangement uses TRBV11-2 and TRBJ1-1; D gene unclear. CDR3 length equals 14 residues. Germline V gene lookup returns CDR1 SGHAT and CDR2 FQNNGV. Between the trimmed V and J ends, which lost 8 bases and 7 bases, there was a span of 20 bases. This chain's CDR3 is CASRIFGIGSEAFF. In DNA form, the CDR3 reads TGTGCCAGCCGAATTTTTGGGATAGGTAGTGAAGCTTTCTTT.

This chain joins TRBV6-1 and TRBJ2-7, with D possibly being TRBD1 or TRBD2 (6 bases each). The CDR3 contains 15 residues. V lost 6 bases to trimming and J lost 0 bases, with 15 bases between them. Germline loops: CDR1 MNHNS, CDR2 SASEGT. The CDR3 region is CASSGGGRGSYEQYF. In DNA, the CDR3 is TGTGCCAGCAGCGGAGGGGGTAGAGGCTCCTACGAGCAGTACTTC.

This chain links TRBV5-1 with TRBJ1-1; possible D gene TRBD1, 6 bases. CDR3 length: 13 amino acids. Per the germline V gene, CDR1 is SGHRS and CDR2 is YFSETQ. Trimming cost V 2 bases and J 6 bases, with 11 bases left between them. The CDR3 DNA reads TGCGCCAGCAGCTTCCCTGGGGGGCCTGAAGCTTTCTTT. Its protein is CASSFPGGPEAFF.

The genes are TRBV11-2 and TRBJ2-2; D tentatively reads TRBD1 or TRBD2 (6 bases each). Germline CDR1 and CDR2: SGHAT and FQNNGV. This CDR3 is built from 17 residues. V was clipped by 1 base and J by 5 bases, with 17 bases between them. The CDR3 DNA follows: TGTGCCAGCAGCTTAGCCCCCCGGGGGCGGGTGACCGGGGAGCTGTTTTTT. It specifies CASSLAPRGRVTGELFF.

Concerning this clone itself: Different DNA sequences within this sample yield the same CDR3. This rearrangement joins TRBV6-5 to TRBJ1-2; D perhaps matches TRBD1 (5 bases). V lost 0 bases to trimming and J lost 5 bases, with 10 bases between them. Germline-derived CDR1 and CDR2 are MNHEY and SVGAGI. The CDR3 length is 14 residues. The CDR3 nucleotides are TGTGCCAGCAGTTACTCCGGGACCTCATATGGCTACACCTTC. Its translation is CASSYSGTSYGYTF.

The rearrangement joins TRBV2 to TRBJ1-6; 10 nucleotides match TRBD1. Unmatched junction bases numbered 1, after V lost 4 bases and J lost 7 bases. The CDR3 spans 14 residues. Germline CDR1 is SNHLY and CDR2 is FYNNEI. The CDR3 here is CASSGDRGNSPLHF. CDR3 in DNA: TGTGCCAGCAGTGGGGACAGGGGAAATTCACCCCTCCACTTT.

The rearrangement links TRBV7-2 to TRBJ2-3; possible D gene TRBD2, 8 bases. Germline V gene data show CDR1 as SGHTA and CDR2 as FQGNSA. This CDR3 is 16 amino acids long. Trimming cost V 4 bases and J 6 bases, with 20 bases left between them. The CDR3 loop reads CASSYGNSGGGDTQYF. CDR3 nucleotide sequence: TGTGCCAGCAGCTATGGGAATTCGGGAGGGGGCGATACGCAGTATTTT.

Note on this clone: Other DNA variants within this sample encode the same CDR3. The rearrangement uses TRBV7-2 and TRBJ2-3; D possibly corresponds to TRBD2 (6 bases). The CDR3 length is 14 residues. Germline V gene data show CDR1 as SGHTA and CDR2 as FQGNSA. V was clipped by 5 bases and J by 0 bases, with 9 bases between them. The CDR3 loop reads CASSPGTSTDTQYF. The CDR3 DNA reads TGTGCCAGCAGCCCAGGGACTAGCACAGATACGCAGTATTTT.

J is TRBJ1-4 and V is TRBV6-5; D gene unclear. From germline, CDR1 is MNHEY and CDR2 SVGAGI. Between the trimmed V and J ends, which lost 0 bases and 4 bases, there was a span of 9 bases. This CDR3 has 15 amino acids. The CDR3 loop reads CASSYSSQVNEKLFF. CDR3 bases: TGTGCCAGCAGTTACTCGAGTCAGGTTAATGAAAAACTGTTTTTT.

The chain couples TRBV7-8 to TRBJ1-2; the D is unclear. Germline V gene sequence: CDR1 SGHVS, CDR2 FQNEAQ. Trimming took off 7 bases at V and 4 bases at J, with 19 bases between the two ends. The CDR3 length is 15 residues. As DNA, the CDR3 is TGTGCCAGCACTCAGCATAGGGATCGGGGCTATGGCTACACCTTC. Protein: CASTQHRDRGYGYTF.

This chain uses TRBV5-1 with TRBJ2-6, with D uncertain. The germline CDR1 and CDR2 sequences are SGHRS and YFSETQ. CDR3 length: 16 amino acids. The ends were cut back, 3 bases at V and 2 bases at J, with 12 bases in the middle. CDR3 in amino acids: CASSSSPATGANVLTF. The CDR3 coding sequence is TGCGCCAGCAGCTCGTCGCCGGCAACTGGGGCCAACGTCCTGACTTTC. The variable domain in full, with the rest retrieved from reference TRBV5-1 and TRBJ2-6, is KAGVTQTPRYLIKTRGQQVTLSCSPISGHRSVSWYQQTPGQGLQFLFEYFSETQRNKGNFPGRFSGRQFSNSRSEMNVSTLELGDSALYLCASSSSPATGANVLTFGAGSRLTVL.